One T cell receptor (beta chain) is described in this entry. Here immunoSEQ multiplex PCR was the method, and the copy in TCRdb shows in-frame clones only, minus some. The sample lists 400,000 to 550,000 clones, around nine tenths seen once, with roughly 1.8% in the top ten. The data stem from a study of blood T cell repertoires in COVID-19. CDR1 KGHDR and CDR2 SFDVKD come from the germline V gene. V lost 7 bases and J lost 2, with 10 bases in between. The CDR3 spans 14 residues. The chain uses TRBV24-1 and TRBJ2-2, with D unclear. This TCR came from a woman younger than 30 with acute COVID-19. What was sequenced was PBMCs or T cells enriched from blood (not recorded which). The CDR3 region is CATRQQSNTGELFF. In nucleotides, the CDR3 is TGTGCCACCAGACAACAGAGTAACACCGGGGAGCTGTTTTTT.